A single sample gave rise to the 28 T cell receptor beta chains below, sequenced in a study of T cell responses to AZD1222 COVID-19 vaccine (TCRdb year 2021). Receptors were amplified or captured by the immunoSEQ multiplex PCR assay. What TCRdb holds here is the immuneACCESS table cut down to in-frame rearrangements. Part of the clones is not present; checked against another copy, under half of the missing clones reflect an unresolved V gene, and the others are unexplained. The table for this sample lists more than 100,000 clones; roughly 92% of them were counted only once. 1.7% of the sample is taken by the ten largest. Per the publication, the time point label means: baseline before first vaccination. Sequencing used peripheral blood, obtained on day 0 of AZD1222 vaccination. Receptors were obtained from an adult in good health.

The rearrangement joins TRBV3-1 (or the pseudogene TRBV3-2) to TRBJ2-1; 11 positions match TRBD2. Trimming took 3 bases from V and 9 from J; bases not matched to a gene: 7. Per germline, CDR1 LGHDT and CDR2 YNNKEL (reference sequence). The CDR3 consists of 15 residues. The CDR3 here is CASSHFPGLAAEQFF. For the CDR3, the DNA is TGTGCCAGCAGCCACTTTCCGGGACTAGCGGCTGAGCAGTTCTTC.

The table lists this clone with a count of one. CDR3 nucleotide sequence: TGCAGCGTGAGGTGGGGGGCGCAGAGCACTGAAGCTTTCTTT. As protein: CSVRWGAQSTEAFF. This sequence joins TRBV29-1 and TRBJ1-1; D might be TRBD1 (6 bases). Germline lookup yields CDR1 SQVTM and CDR2 ANQGSEA. The CDR3 length is 14 residues. V was clipped by 6 bases and J by 4 bases, with 18 bases between them.

The chain links TRBV24-1 to TRBJ1-5; 8 bases are shared with TRBD1. Germline V gene sequence: CDR1 KGHDR, CDR2 SFDVKD. Trimming cost V 4 bases and J 7 bases; bases outside gene matches: 14. CDR3 size: 17 residues. The DNA of the CDR3 is TGTGCCACCAGTGACGGTGGACAGGGTGGTTACGGGCAGCCCCAGCATTTT. Its protein is CATSDGGQGGYGQPQHF.

This chain joins TRBV3-1 (or the pseudogene TRBV3-2) and TRBJ2-7; D uncertain. This CDR3 has 14 amino acids. Germline CDR1 reads LGHDT; CDR2 reads YNNKEL (reference sequence). V was trimmed by 0 bases and J by 1 base, leaving 7 bases between them. This CDR3 is CASSQERRSYEQYV. The CDR3 DNA reads as TGTGCCAGCAGCCAAGAGCGGAGATCCTACGAGCAGTACGTC.

The chain couples TRBV2 to TRBJ1-1; no definite D call. Trimming shortened V by 7 bases and J by 2 bases, and 11 bases separated the two germline ends. The CDR3 sequence is 13 residues long. Germline loops: CDR1 SNHLY, CDR2 FYNNEI. The CDR3 here is CASTRESNTEAFF. The CDR3, as DNA: TGTGCCAGCACCCGGGAAAGTAACACTGAAGCTTTCTTT.

This clone has only one observation. V usage is TRBV6-5 and J usage is TRBJ1-2; D possibly corresponds to TRBD1 (5 bases). CDR3 length equals 15 residues. V was clipped by 2 bases and J by 2 bases, with 12 bases between them. Germline CDR1 reads MNHEY; CDR2 reads SVGAGI. The DNA for the CDR3 is TGTGCCAGCAGTTACACCGTCTCAGGGAACTATGGCTACACCTTC. Its protein product is CASSYTVSGNYGYTF.

The chain joins TRBV30 to TRBJ1-1; D is undetermined. The CDR3 runs 12 residues. The germline gives CDR1 GTSNPN, CDR2 SVGIG (reference sequence). V was trimmed by 3 bases and J by 4 bases, leaving 9 bases between them. The CDR3: CAWRITGTEAFF. CDR3 DNA: TGTGCCTGGAGGATAACGGGCACTGAAGCTTTCTTT.

The CDR3 DNA reads as TGTGCCAGCAGTTACTCGAGTGGGGGCTTAAACTATGGCTACACCTTC. Encoded protein: CASSYSSGGLNYGYTF. The V call is TRBV6-6, the J call TRBJ1-2; maybe TRBD1 (6 bases). V shed 0 bases and J shed 2 bases, with 13 bases lying between them. Germline V gene lookup returns CDR1 MNHNY and CDR2 SVGAGI (reference sequence). The CDR3 runs 16 residues.

The V gene is TRBV18, the J gene TRBJ1-5, with a weak D call TRBD1 (5 bases). Germline V gene data show CDR1 as KGHSH and CDR2 as LQKENI. The CDR3 contains 18 residues. Trimming shortened V by 3 bases and J by 0 bases, and 18 bases separated the two germline ends. CDR3 amino acids: CASSPSLGRADSNQPQHF. As DNA, the CDR3 is TGTGCCAGCTCACCGTCACTGGGACGAGCTGATAGCAATCAGCCCCAGCATTTT.

This chain uses TRBV5-1 with TRBJ1-1, with D unclear. Germline V CDR1 and CDR2: SGHRS, YFSETQ. This CDR3 comprises 14 residues. Trimming cost V 8 bases and J 0 bases, with 14 bases left between them. CDR3: CASSLSTVNTEAFF. CDR3 coding DNA: TGCGCCAGTTCCCTATCTACGGTGAACACTGAAGCTTTCTTT.

The chain uses TRBV7-2 and TRBJ1-3; tentatively, D is TRBD1 (5 bases). The V end lost 2 bases, the J end lost 3 bases, and 8 bases lay between the germline ends. CDR1 SGHTA and CDR2 FQGNSA come from the germline V gene. CDR3 length: 14 amino acids. The CDR3 loop reads CASSLRQGGNTIYF. The CDR3 DNA reads TGTGCCAGCAGCTTAAGGCAGGGTGGAAACACCATATATTTT.

This rearrangement joins TRBV18 to TRBJ1-5; D gene unclear. This CDR3 region has 13 residues. Per germline, CDR1 KGHSH and CDR2 LQKENI. Trimming cost V 2 bases and J 7 bases, with 9 bases left between them. Here the CDR3 DNA reads TGTGCCAGCTCACCAGCCGGGAACCAGCCCCAGCATTTT. Its protein is CASSPAGNQPQHF.

This rearrangement joins TRBV4-3 to TRBJ1-2, with 7 bases fitting TRBD1. Germline lookup yields CDR1 LGHNA and CDR2 YSLEER. The CDR3 covers 16 residues. Trimming cost V 0 bases and J 1 base; bases outside gene matches: 5. Written as DNA, the CDR3 is TGCGCCAGCAGCCAAGAATGGGACAGTCGTAACTATGGCTACACCTTC. Translating it yields CASSQEWDSRNYGYTF.

This clone was seen a handful of times. The genes are TRBV21-1 and TRBJ2-7. TRBV21-1 is assigned pseudogene status. The CDR3 loop spans 17 amino acids. CDR3 in amino acids: CASTITPDGVGPDEQYV. Here the CDR3 DNA reads TGTGCCAGCACCATTACCCCGGACGGAGTGGGCCCGGACGAGCAGTACGTC.

This clone appeared a single time. The chain couples TRBV6-5 to TRBJ2-7, with 8 nucleotides matching TRBD2. J gave up 2 bases and V 2 bases, and 5 bases lay outside the gene matches. The CDR3 length is 15 residues. CDR1 MNHEY and CDR2 SVGAGI come from the germline V gene. In DNA, the CDR3 is TGTGCCAGCAGTTACGTGCGGGGGGTTGCCTACGAGCAGTACTTC. This codes for CASSYVRGVAYEQYF.

The chain uses TRBV15 and TRBJ1-2; tentative D call: TRBD1 (5 bases). CDR1 is LNHNV, CDR2 YYDKDF, per germline (reference sequence). The V gene lost 0 bases and the J gene lost 0 bases, with 8 bases spanning the gap. The CDR3 is made up of 15 amino acids. The CDR3 spells CATSREGGANYGYTF. The CDR3 nucleotides read TGTGCCACCAGCAGAGAGGGGGGAGCTAACTATGGCTACACCTTC.

As to this clone: Other DNA sequences from this sample encode an identical CDR3 as well. The rearrangement joins TRBV7-3 to TRBJ1-3; the D gene is possibly TRBD1 (5 bases). CDR3 length: 13 amino acids. Germline loops: CDR1 SGHTA, CDR2 FQGTGA. V lost 4 bases, J lost 2 bases, and 6 bases lay in between. DNA for the CDR3: TGTGCCAGCAGCTCAGGGCCTGGAAACACCATATATTTT. This translates into CASSSGPGNTIYF.

The chain is built from TRBV2 and TRBJ2-2; TRBD1 matches at 8 bases. The CDR3 length is 14 residues. Germline-derived CDR1 and CDR2 are SNHLY and FYNNEI. Unmatched junction bases numbered 6, after V lost 6 bases and J lost 6 bases. DNA for the CDR3: TGTGCCAGCAGGGACAGGGTATCGGCCGGGGAGCTGTTTTTT. This sequence encodes CASRDRVSAGELFF.

The V and J genes are TRBV18 and TRBJ1-3; D is uncertain. The CDR3 covers 16 residues. In germline, CDR1 is KGHSH, CDR2 LQKENI. Between the trimmed V and J ends, which lost 2 bases and 2 bases, there was a span of 13 bases. The CDR3 is CASSPWDLGPGNTIYF. The CDR3 DNA follows: TGTGCCAGCTCACCATGGGATCTAGGCCCTGGAAACACCATATATTTT.

This clone is a singleton in its sample. The CDR3 sequence: CASSVQVYTDTQYF. For the CDR3, the DNA is TGTGCCAGCAGCGTACAGGTTTACACAGATACGCAGTATTTT. The rearrangement joins TRBV9 to TRBJ2-3; D unclear. The germline V gene has CDR1 SGDLS and CDR2 YYNGEE. The V and J ends lost 1 base and 2 bases respectively, with 8 bases between them. This CDR3 is 14 amino acids long.

This chain links TRBV5-1 with TRBJ1-6, with 8 nucleotides matching TRBD1. The ends lost 1 base at V and 8 bases at J; junction bases unmatched: 5. The CDR3 length is 15 residues. CDR1 and CDR2 from the germline V gene are SGHRS and YFSETQ. DNA for the CDR3: TGCGCCAGCAGCTTGTCTGGGACAGGATATTCACCCCTCCACTTT. Residues: CASSLSGTGYSPLHF.

The chain is built from TRBV5-1 and TRBJ2-2; maybe TRBD2 (5 bases). Between the trimmed V and J ends, which lost 5 bases and 3 bases, there was a span of 11 bases. The CDR3 sequence is 14 residues long. Per germline, CDR1 SGHRS and CDR2 YFSETQ. This chain's CDR3 is CASRIAGDTGELFF. In DNA form, the CDR3 reads TGCGCCAGCAGGATAGCCGGGGACACCGGGGAGCTGTTTTTT.

V is TRBV5-8 and J is TRBJ1-5; D uncertain. V was cut by 0 bases and J by 0 bases, with 1 base left in between. Germline lookup yields CDR1 SGHTS and CDR2 YDEGEE. The CDR3 is made up of 13 amino acids. The CDR3 here is CASSLVSNQPQHF. The CDR3 DNA follows: TGTGCCAGCAGCTTGGTTAGCAATCAGCCCCAGCATTTT.

This clone showed up just once. The chain couples TRBV6-5 to TRBJ1-6; tentative D call: TRBD1 (5 bases). Trimming took off 0 bases at V and 9 bases at J, with 15 bases between the two ends. This CDR3 region has 16 residues. CDR1 is MNHEY, CDR2 SVGAGI, per germline. This CDR3 is CASSYSPATGGSPLHF. Written as DNA, the CDR3 is TGTGCCAGCAGTTACTCTCCCGCGACGGGGGGTTCACCCCTCCACTTT.

The chain links TRBV9 to TRBJ2-7; no reliable D call. Germline CDR1 reads SGDLS; CDR2 reads YYNGEE. This CDR3 spans 15 amino acids. The V and J ends lost 1 base and 2 bases respectively, with 13 bases between them. CDR3 loop: CASSVKPTWAYEQYF. The CDR3 DNA reads TGTGCCAGCAGCGTAAAACCGACCTGGGCCTACGAGCAGTACTTC.

This rearrangement joins TRBV30 to TRBJ1-1; D ambiguous. Germline V CDR1 and CDR2: GTSNPN, SVGIG (reference sequence). Trimming cost V 0 bases and J 10 bases, with 15 bases left between them. The CDR3 has 13 residues. CDR3 nucleotide sequence: TGTGCCTGGAGTGTGGACCGGGAGCGGGGAGCTTTCTTT. The encoded protein is CAWSVDRERGAFF.

This clone was counted once. The chain uses TRBV7-8 and TRBJ2-3; D possibly uses TRBD1 or TRBD2 (5 bases each). Germline V gene lookup returns CDR1 SGHVS and CDR2 FQNEAQ. The length of the CDR3 is 18 residues. The ends were cut back, 5 bases at V and 0 bases at J, with 21 bases in the middle. CDR3 nucleotides: TGTGCCAGCAGCCAAAATTTCCGACAGCGGAAGAGCACAGATACGCAGTATTTT. Amino acids: CASSQNFRQRKSTDTQYF.

The chain carries TRBV10-1 and TRBJ2-2; no clear D. Germline CDR1 WNHNN, CDR2 SYGVQD (reference sequence). Trimming stripped 5 bases from V and 5 bases from J, with 12 bases between. The CDR3 runs 14 residues. CDR3 region: CASSPRVGTGELFF. CDR3 coding DNA: TGCGCCAGCAGTCCACGGGTTGGGACCGGGGAGCTGTTTTTT.